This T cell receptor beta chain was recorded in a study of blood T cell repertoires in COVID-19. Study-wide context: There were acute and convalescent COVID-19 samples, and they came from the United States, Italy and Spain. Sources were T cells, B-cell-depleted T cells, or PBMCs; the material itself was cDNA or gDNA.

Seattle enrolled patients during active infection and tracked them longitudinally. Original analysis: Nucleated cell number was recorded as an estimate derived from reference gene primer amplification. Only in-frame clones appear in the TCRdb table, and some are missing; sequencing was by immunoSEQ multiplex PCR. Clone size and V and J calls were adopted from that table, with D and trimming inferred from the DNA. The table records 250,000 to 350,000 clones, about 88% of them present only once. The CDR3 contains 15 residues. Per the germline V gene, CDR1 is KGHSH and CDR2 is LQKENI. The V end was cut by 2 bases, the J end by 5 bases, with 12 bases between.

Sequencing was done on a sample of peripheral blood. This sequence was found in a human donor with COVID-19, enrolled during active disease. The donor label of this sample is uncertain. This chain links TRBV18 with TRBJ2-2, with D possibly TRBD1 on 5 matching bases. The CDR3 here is CASSPRTGRTGELFF. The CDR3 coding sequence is TGTGCCAGCTCACCAAGAACAGGACGGACCGGGGAGCTGTTTTTT.